These 15 T cell receptor beta chains originate from one sample sequenced in a study of T-cell reconstitution after alpha-beta-depleted transplantation in children. Preparing the TCRbeta library involved the use of unique molecular identifiers. MiXCR, applied by TCRdb to the PCR reads, yields one record per CDR3 protein. The sample includes tens of thousands of distinct CDR3 sequences, roughly 20% of them seen just once. Sequenced material: PBMCs, mostly from graft donor cells, taken 360 days after TCRalphabeta/CD19-depleted stem cell transplant. These receptors were taken from a male patient between 2 and 10 years old who had a stem cell transplant for acute lymphoblastic leukemia, so the T cells may come from the graft donor.

This clonotype was picked up many times. This rearrangement joins TRBV12-3 or TRBV12-4 to TRBJ2-1; D is uncertain. The CDR3 extends over 13 amino acids. Trimming removed 5 bases from V and 5 bases from J, with 10 bases in between. Written as DNA, the CDR3 is TGTGCCAGCAGTCCCTTGCCCGACAATGAGCAGTTCTTC. Its translation: CASSPLPDNEQFF.

The V gene is TRBV10-3, the J gene TRBJ2-7, with 10 bases identical to TRBD1. The V segment lost 7 bases and the J segment 6 bases; nucleotides outside the gene matches: 9. Germline V gene data show CDR1 as ENHRY and CDR2 as SYGVKD. This CDR3 spans 14 amino acids. This chain's CDR3 is CAINTRQGAGEQYF. CDR3 sequence (DNA): TGTGCCATCAATACCCGACAGGGGGCGGGCGAGCAGTACTTC.

This clonotype was seen a single time. As DNA, the CDR3 is TGCAGTGCTGGAAGTAGCGGGAGGGTCTACGAGCAGTACTTC. The encoded protein is CSAGSSGRVYEQYF. V and J are TRBV20-1 and TRBJ2-7; 11 bases are shared with TRBD2. The trim removed 5 bases at V and 3 bases at J, leaving 6 bases unmatched. This CDR3 has 14 residues. Germline V gene data show CDR1 as DFQATT and CDR2 as SNEGSKA (reference sequence).

The chain links TRBV7-9 to TRBJ2-3; D is unclear. The germline CDR1 and CDR2 sequences are SEHNR and FQNEAQ (reference sequence). Trimming took off 2 bases at V and 5 bases at J, with 11 bases between the two ends. This CDR3 spans 14 amino acids. CDR3 DNA sequence: TGTGCCAGCAGCTTAAGGGCGTTTCAAGATACGCAGTATTTT. Translated, it gives CASSLRAFQDTQYF.

J is TRBJ2-7 and V is TRBV5-4, with TRBD1 identical over 8 bases. With 4 bases clipped from V and 5 bases from J, the junction kept 5 bases outside the gene matches. CDR1 is SGHNT, CDR2 YYREEE, per germline (reference sequence). The CDR3 extends over 13 amino acids. CDR3 sequence reads: CASSLQGVDEQYF. CDR3 nucleotides: TGTGCCAGCAGCCTACAGGGGGTCGACGAGCAGTACTTC.

CDR3 amino acids: CASSSPGPLAGFGTGELFF. Here the CDR3 DNA reads TGTGCCAGCAGCTCGCCAGGTCCCCTAGCGGGATTTGGCACCGGGGAGCTGTTTTTT. The chain recombines TRBV13 with TRBJ2-2; 9 positions match TRBD2. Trimming cost V 4 bases and J 4 bases; bases outside gene matches: 16. Germline V gives CDR1 PRHDT, CDR2 FYEKMQ (reference sequence). The CDR3 runs 19 residues.

V gene TRBV4-1 combines with J gene TRBJ2-1; 10 bases match TRBD2. Germline CDR1 MGHRA, CDR2 YSYEKL. V dropped 4 bases and J dropped 0; count of bases not matched to a gene: 6. CDR3 length: 17 amino acids. CDR3 DNA: TGCGCCAGCAGCCGCGGACTAGCGGCCAGCTCCTACAATGAGCAGTTCTTC. Amino acid sequence: CASSRGLAASSYNEQFF.

The sample holds many counts of this clonotype. V usage is TRBV6-5 and J usage is TRBJ2-7; D gene uncertain. Germline CDR1 and CDR2: MNHEY and SVGAGI. V lost 6 bases, J lost 4 bases, and 13 bases lay in between. The CDR3 is made up of 13 amino acids. CDR3 loop: CASSYLLGYEQYF. For the CDR3, the DNA is TGTGCCAGCAGCTACCTCCTCGGGTACGAGCAGTACTTC.

At least ten counts were recorded for this clonotype. The chain uses TRBV30 and TRBJ2-2; TRBD1 matches at 7 bases. Germline values: CDR1 GTSNPN, CDR2 SVGIG (reference sequence). The CDR3 has 14 residues. J gave up 0 bases and V 7 bases, and 5 bases lay outside the gene matches. CDR3 sequence reads: CASPGQSNTGELFF. The CDR3 DNA is TGTGCCTCCCCGGGACAGTCGAACACCGGGGAGCTGTTTTTT.

V gene TRBV4-1 combines with J gene TRBJ2-7; D is uncertain. The CDR3 length is 13 residues. V was clipped by 1 base and J by 4 bases, with 8 bases between them. Looked up from germline, CDR1 is MGHRA and CDR2 is YSYEKL. CDR3 residues: CASSQVYGYEQYF. Written as DNA, the CDR3 is TGCGCCAGCAGCCAAGTCTATGGTTACGAGCAGTACTTC.

This clonotype occurred a few times. The chain employs TRBV5-1 and TRBJ2-1; 14 positions agree with TRBD2. J gave up 4 bases and V 4 bases, and 7 bases lay outside the gene matches. The CDR3 length is 17 residues. CDR1 is SGHRS and CDR2 is YFSETQ in the germline V gene. The CDR3 here is CASSAGLAGVRYNEQFF. The CDR3 coding sequence is TGCGCCAGCAGCGCGGGACTAGCGGGAGTTAGGTACAATGAGCAGTTCTTC.

This clonotype was counted between two and nine times. The chain joins TRBV2 to TRBJ1-1; 8 nucleotides line up with TRBD1. V lost 6 bases to trimming and J lost 5 bases; unmatched junction nucleotides: 8. There are 14 residues in the CDR3. Germline V gives CDR1 SNHLY, CDR2 FYNNEI. The CDR3 coding sequence is TGTGCCAGCAGCGCAGGACAGGGTTCAACTGAAGCTTTCTTT. Its protein product is CASSAGQGSTEAFF. The full variable domain, its missing parts supplied by reference TRBV2 and TRBJ1-1, is EPEVTQTPSHQVTQMGQEVILRCVPISNHLYFYWYRQILGQKVEFLVSFYNNEISEKSEIFDDQFSVERPDGSNFTLKIRSTKLEDSAMYFCASSAGQGSTEAFFGQGTRLTVV.

The CDR3 loop reads CASSLGRRAFF. In DNA form, the CDR3 reads TGTGCCAGCAGTTTGGGCAGAAGAGCTTTCTTT. This chain uses TRBV27 with TRBJ1-1; no clear D gene. CDR3 length: 11 residues. V shed 3 bases and J shed 10 bases, with 9 bases lying between them. Germline loops: CDR1 MNHEY, CDR2 SMNVEV (reference sequence).

This clonotype was counted ten times or more. V and J are TRBV3-1 and TRBJ2-3; 8 bases line up with TRBD1. There are 14 residues in the CDR3. The junction had 6 bases not matched to a gene; V was cut back by 4 bases and J by 6 bases. CDR1 is LGHDT and CDR2 is YNNKEL in the germline V gene (reference sequence). CDR3 protein: CASSRQGAYDTQYF. The CDR3 nucleotides are TGTGCCAGCAGCCGTCAGGGGGCCTATGATACGCAGTATTTT.

This chain joins TRBV18 and TRBJ1-1; no reliable D call. Trimming cost V 3 bases and J 4 bases, with 9 bases left between them. Germline assignment: CDR1 KGHSH and CDR2 LQKENI. CDR3 length: 13 residues. The CDR3 sequence: CASSPQVPTEAFF. In DNA, the CDR3 is TGTGCCAGCTCACCCCAAGTCCCCACTGAAGCTTTCTTT. The full variable domain, its missing parts supplied by reference TRBV18 and TRBJ1-1, is NAGVMQNPRHLVRRRGQEARLRCSPMKGHSHVYWYRQLPEEGLKFMVYLQKENIIDESGMPKERFSAEFPKEGPSILRIQQVVRGDSAAYFCASSPQVPTEAFFGQGTRLTVV.